Reported below is one T cell receptor beta chain. This clone's antigen is unknown. It has no much larger one-base neighbor in the sample; base qualities were not kept. This sample is part of a study of vaccination and CD4 T cells after COVID-19 (dated by TCRdb to 2022 to 2024). Study-level background: The convalescent cohort comprised six males and four females, including two Hispanic individuals, seven Caucasians, two Asians and one multiracial person. Participants received two doses of either the Pfizer-BioNTech BNT162b2 vaccine (n=8) or the Moderna mRNA-1273 vaccine (n=2). Culture stimuli were overlapping spike peptide pools from SARS-CoV-2 and from the common cold coronaviruses HCoV-NL63, HCoV-OC43 and HCoV-229E. Post-vaccine blood samples were obtained a median of about 70 days after the second vaccine dose, with a range of roughly 13 to 250 days. Post-COVID blood samples were collected from convalescent patients a median of about 92 days after diagnosis, with a range of roughly 30 to 170 days. In around 9 COVID-19 convalescent patients and a few infection-naive healthy vaccine recipients, researchers compared the spike-specific CD4+ TCR repertoire from before mRNA vaccination with the repertoire from after. As controls, cultures received a CEFX viral epitope pool (the positive control), an HIV-1 Nef peptide pool (the negative control), or no peptide at all. On the study overall, not on this receptor specifically: Relatively few convalescent patients were included in the study, and early timepoints after natural infection were not analyzed. Among convalescent patients, a median roughly 90% of the SARS-CoV-2-reactive clones seen after vaccination appeared only after vaccination, which suggests priming specific to the vaccine. An increase in the median number of SARS-CoV-2-reactive clonotypes from approximately 20 after infection to 38 after vaccination was observed, but the change was not found to be significant. Nearly all vaccine-specific clones in convalescent patients (304 of 307) were mono-reactive for SARS-CoV-2 spike rather than cross-reactive with common cold coronaviruses.

From the cysteine through the phenylalanine, the CDR3 covers 14 amino acids. Left in the record is the CDR3 DNA by itself, 42 bases read in frame from the first base. Unmatched junction bases come to 6, with V trimmed by 2 bases and J by 6 bases. For CDR1 and CDR2, the germline V gene lists MGHDK and SYGVNS. The label giving this sample's treatment or condition can be read as: roughly ten-day PBMC culture with coronavirus spike peptide pools or control peptides (ViraFEST assay). To expand antigen-specific T cells with peptide pools and then pick out the expanded clonotypes through TCR sequencing, the study relied on the ViraFEST assay. Negative nucleocapsid antibody tests before and after vaccination confirmed that the healthy vaccine recipients had no prior SARS-CoV-2 infection. Approximately 2.1 million PBMCs per well were cultured in IMDM with roughly 5% human AB serum and approximately 9.1 IU/ml IL-2, plus 10 ug/ml peptide pools. On days 3 and 7, half of the culture medium was replaced with fresh IL-2-containing medium. CD4+ T cells were isolated after about nine days of culture through negative selection using the EasySep CD4+ T cell isolation kit. Ficoll-Paque Plus gradient centrifugation was used to isolate PBMCs from whole blood, and the isolated PBMCs were then either used fresh or cryopreserved at -140C. Culture conditions were generally each tested in triplicate wells.

Libraries were prepared through PCR. DNA from cultured CD4+ T cells underwent TCR sequencing with the Oncomine TCR Beta short-read assay at the Johns Hopkins FTIC core. The QIAamp micro DNA kit was used to extract genomic DNA from the cultured CD4+ T cells. Oncomine TCR Beta libraries made from cultured CD4+ T cells were pooled using unique dual indexes and sequenced on an Illumina iSeq 100. The original methods were these. Non-productive sequences were removed, and CDR3s not starting with C, not ending with F or W, or shorter than 7 amino acids were discarded. Antigen-specific clonotypes were identified with the MANAFEST web application by comparing peptide-stimulated wells with reference and other culture wells. For a clone to be called positive, the clone needed an FDR below 0.05, an odds ratio above 5, and a productive frequency above 0.1% in at least two of three replicate wells. A clonotype was classed as cross-reactive if the clonotype showed significant expansion both in SARS-CoV-2 spike wells and in at least one common cold coronavirus spike condition. Using R version 3.6.1, CDR3 homology was evaluated through Levenshtein distances (stringdist) along with unrooted phylogenetic trees (ape). TCRdb itself trimmed the public reads at Q25 with fastp, ran MiXCR and retained productive beta chains. Entries that share a CDR3 protein sequence are merged under the most common genes and DNA. The V and J calls were not made by the authors but by TCRdb's processing. This sample holds about 16,000 distinct CDR3 sequences; about a third were observed only once. The biggest ten clones account for around 23% of the sample.

The chain is encoded by TRBV25-1 joined to TRBJ2-7; TRBD1 aligns with 8 central bases. This TCR came from a human donor who received a COVID-19 vaccine. Sequences were derived from CD4+ T cells from blood, cultured in vitro, sampled before SARS-CoV-2 vaccination. Here is the DNA: TGTGCCAGCAGTGAACCGGGGACAGGACGCGAGCAGTACTTC. Translated, it reads CASSEPGTGREQYF.